This TCR beta chain is from a study of blood T cell repertoires in COVID-19. Study context: Some COVID-19 samples were acute and others convalescent; all came from the United States, Italy and Spain.

In the authors' methods: Scientists estimated how many nucleated cells there were by amplifying reference gene primers. Here immunoSEQ multiplex PCR was the method, and the copy in TCRdb shows in-frame clones only, minus some. That table supplies the V and J calls and clone size; D and trimming were determined from the DNA. This table holds fewer than 350,000 clones, about 89% found once. V lost 10 bases to trimming and J lost 7 bases, with 17 bases between them. This CDR3 has 14 residues. Germline CDR1 is LNHDA and CDR2 is SQIVND (reference sequence). The chain uses TRBV19 and TRBJ1-6; D unclear. Sequencing was performed on peripheral blood. The TCR comes from a man aged 40-50 years with acute or convalescent COVID-19. CDR3 sequence (DNA): TGTGCCACCCGCCCCTCCGGGTCCAATTCACCCCTCCACTTT. Encoded protein: CATRPSGSNSPLHF.